This TCR beta chain is drawn from a study of OX40 agonist ivuxolimab in advanced cancers. Of note for this clone: Its target is unknown.

This CDR3 contains 14 residues. The V end was cut by 3 bases, the J end by 3 bases, with 11 bases between. Germline CDR1 is KGHSH and CDR2 is LQKENI. The method was immunoSEQ multiplex PCR; TCRdb's version includes in-frame clones alone and lacks a portion of them. This table has 60,000 or so clones, 70% to 90% appearing once. General study findings and limits: The antigen specificity of the peripheral T cells (those that were expanded) was not determined. Mean expanded clone counts were higher in CD8+ than CD4+ T cells. Both CD4+ and CD8+ T cell populations in blood had undergone clonal expansion by week 6 at 0.1 to 3.0 mg/kg.

The clonotype comes from an adult with an advanced solid tumor such as melanoma, head and neck, liver or kidney cancer. V is TRBV18 and J is TRBJ1-1; D gene unclear. The sample here was CD4+ or CD8+ T cells sorted from blood, taken in a trial of the OX40 agonist ivuxolimab. The chain's CDR3 is CASSPGPGYTEAFF. CDR3 DNA: TGTGCCAGCTCACCCGGGCCGGGTTACACTGAAGCTTTCTTT.